Following are 14 T cell receptor beta chains from one sample sequenced in a study of T cell responses to AZD1222 COVID-19 vaccine. Generated by immunoSEQ multiplex PCR, the TCRdb table keeps only in-frame clones and is missing some. The sample consists of fewer than 130,000 clones, around 94% of them appearing once. The source was peripheral blood, collected on day 0 of AZD1222 vaccination. The receptors were sampled from an adult in good health.

In DNA, the CDR3 is TGTGCCAGCAGCGTAGAAGCGTCGGCGAACACTGAAGCTTTCTTT. This translates into CASSVEASANTEAFF. This chain uses TRBV9 with TRBJ1-1; D is unclear. With 0 bases removed from V and 1 base from J, the gap between germline ends came to 10 bases. The germline CDR1 and CDR2 sequences are SGDLS and YYNGEE. CDR3 length equals 15 residues.

In its sample, this clone was seen once. This chain joins TRBV5-1 and TRBJ1-6; no reliable D call. The ends were cut back, 0 bases at V and 9 bases at J, with 19 bases in the middle. Germline lookup yields CDR1 SGHRS and CDR2 YFSETQ. This CDR3 is built from 17 residues. The CDR3 reads CASSLDGQLGIGSPLHF. The CDR3 DNA reads as TGCGCCAGCAGCTTGGATGGGCAGCTTGGCATCGGTTCACCCCTCCACTTT.

This chain links TRBV12-5 with TRBJ2-3, with 9 bases identical to TRBD2. The CDR3 length is 16 residues. Germline V CDR1 and CDR2: LGHNT, FRNRAP. V shed 2 bases, J shed 0 bases, and the junction held 3 bases outside the gene matches. CDR3 nucleotides: TGTGCTAGTGGTTTGCCCCTAGCGGGGAGCACAGATACGCAGTATTTT. Amino acids: CASGLPLAGSTDTQYF. The full variable domain, in which reference TRBV12-5 and TRBJ2-3 provide the parts outside the CDR3, is DARVTQTPRHKVTEMGQEVTMRCQPILGHNTVFWYRQTMMQGLELLAYFRNRAPLDDSGMPKDRFSAEMPDATLATLKIQPSEPRDSAVYFCASGLPLAGSTDTQYFGPGTRLTVL.

The chain is built from TRBV21-1 and TRBJ1-2. TRBV21-1 corresponds to a pseudogene. CDR3 length: 15 amino acids. In DNA form, the CDR3 reads TGTGCCAGCAGCCTTCTCCCTTCGGTGGGCTATGGCTACACCTTC. It yields the protein CASSLLPSVGYGYTF.

This chain uses TRBV7-9 with TRBJ1-1; tentative D call: TRBD1 (6 bases). The CDR3 contains 15 residues. V was pared by 5 bases and J by 1 base, with 14 bases between. The germline V gene encodes CDR1 SEHNR and CDR2 FQNEAQ (reference sequence). The CDR3 DNA reads TGTGCCAGCAGCACCCCCCAGGGGAGGAACACTGAAGCTTTCTTT. Translated, it gives CASSTPQGRNTEAFF.

V usage is TRBV28 and J usage is TRBJ1-1, with D possibly matching TRBD1 (5 bases). The V and J ends lost 4 bases and 0 bases respectively, with 15 bases between them. The CDR3 contains 16 residues. In germline, CDR1 is MDHEN, CDR2 SYDVKM. The CDR3 DNA reads as TGTGCCAGCAGTTCGCGGGACGGAGTAATGAACACTGAAGCTTTCTTT. Amino acid sequence: CASSSRDGVMNTEAFF.

CDR3 nucleotide sequence: TGTGCCAGCAGCTTTTTAGGATCTTCCTACGAGCAGTACTTC. It specifies CASSFLGSSYEQYF. J is TRBJ2-7 and V is TRBV5-6; D remains unclear. CDR1 is SGHDT, CDR2 YYEEEE, per germline. Trimming removed 2 bases from V and 1 base from J, with 10 bases in between. The CDR3 contains 14 residues.

This chain joins TRBV18 and TRBJ1-1; TRBD1 aligns across 8 bases. Germline V CDR1 and CDR2: KGHSH, LQKENI. The CDR3 covers 15 residues. V lost 3 bases to trimming and J lost 0 bases; unmatched junction nucleotides: 3. The CDR3 sequence: CASSPRTGMNTEAFF. CDR3 DNA: TGTGCCAGCTCACCCCGGACAGGGATGAACACTGAAGCTTTCTTT.

In its sample, this clone was seen once. The chain carries TRBV2 and TRBJ2-2, with a weak D call TRBD2 (5 bases). V was cut by 2 bases and J by 2 bases, with 9 bases left in between. The CDR3 sequence is 15 residues long. In germline, CDR1 is SNHLY, CDR2 FYNNEI. Here the CDR3 reads CASSEKASNTGELFF. The CDR3 coding sequence is TGTGCCAGCAGTGAAAAGGCTAGCAACACCGGGGAGCTGTTTTTT.

The rearrangement links TRBV27 to TRBJ2-7, with a possible D match to TRBD1 (6 bases). The CDR3 extends over 15 amino acids. V gave up 6 bases and J gave up 9 bases, with 24 bases separating them. CDR1 is MNHEY, CDR2 SMNVEV, per germline (reference sequence). CDR3 DNA: TGTGCCAGCAGAATCTACCGGGACACCAGTGTGGGGCAGTACTTC. This gives the protein CASRIYRDTSVGQYF.

In its sample, this clone was seen once. The V and J genes are TRBV15 and TRBJ1-1, with D hard to call. The germline gives CDR1 LNHNV, CDR2 YYDKDF (reference sequence). The CDR3 is 17 residues long. V was shortened by 1 base and J by 2 bases, with 17 bases between the two germline ends. This CDR3 is CATSRVRGLKYNTEAFF. CDR3 coding DNA: TGTGCCACCAGCAGAGTTCGAGGGCTTAAGTACAACACTGAAGCTTTCTTT.

The chain uses TRBV6-1 and TRBJ1-1, with 8 positions matching TRBD1. V lost 6 bases, J lost 0 bases, and 3 bases stayed unmatched. Germline V CDR1 and CDR2: MNHNS, SASEGT. CDR3 length equals 14 residues. DNA for the CDR3: TGTGCCAGCAGGACAGGGGTCATGAACACTGAAGCTTTCTTT. It is translated as CASRTGVMNTEAFF.

The chain is built from TRBV9 and TRBJ2-3, with a weak D call TRBD2 (5 bases). CDR1 SGDLS and CDR2 YYNGEE come from the germline V gene. There are 17 residues in the CDR3. Trimming cost V 0 bases and J 4 bases, with 18 bases left between them. This CDR3 is CASSVGMREFMPDTQYF. Written as DNA, the CDR3 is TGTGCCAGCAGCGTAGGGATGAGGGAGTTCATGCCAGATACGCAGTATTTT.

This chain links TRBV12-3 or TRBV12-4 with TRBJ1-1; D remains unclear. Trimming took off 10 bases at V and 0 bases at J, with 12 bases between the two ends. This CDR3 spans 13 amino acids. CDR3 sequence: CAIAMGMNTEAFF. The CDR3 DNA is TGTGCCATCGCGATGGGGATGAACACTGAAGCTTTCTTT.